Sequencing of this T cell receptor (beta chain) was carried out in a study of early T cells in non-severe SARS-CoV-2 infection. Background on the study: Bulk RNA isolated from unsorted whole blood underwent sequencing; chains were not paired.

Individually, cDNA molecules had unique molecular identifiers attached to them. TCRdb redid the calling of the 5' RACE reads with MiXCR, one entry per CDR3 protein. The data show roughly 120,000 distinct CDR3 sequences, just under 15% seen once. Study-wide results and caveats: Missing private and CD4 specificities, VDJdb matching favored anti-spike CD8 responses.

As to this clonotype: Its antigen is unknown.

This CDR3 has 16 residues. With 0 bases removed from V and 4 bases from J, the gap between germline ends came to 16 bases. Germline CDR1 SGHRS, CDR2 YFSETQ. The sequencing sample was made of whole blood. The J gene is TRBJ1-2, the V gene TRBV5-1; weak D call: TRBD1 (6 bases). The sequence was obtained from an adult who was a healthcare worker with PCR-confirmed SARS-CoV-2 infection or an uninfected control (not recorded which). CDR3 nucleotide sequence: TGCGCCAGCAGCTTGGTTTCAGGGGCGAATACCTATGGCTACACCTTC. Residues: CASSLVSGANTYGYTF.